A selection of T cell receptor beta chains follows, all from one sample in a study of T cells in Graves' hyperthyroidism and ophthalmopathy. TCRdb reanalysed the multiplex PCR reads using MiXCR and keeps one entry per CDR3 protein. The sample contains about 700,000 distinct CDR3 sequences, about 14% of which appear only once. The sequenced sample consisted of blood. These receptors were collected from a young woman with Graves' hyperthyroidism. Each CDR3 is given with its conserved first and last residue. The D gene is left open where the match is weak. Where a row states a size, it is once, few, many or the class of an expanded clone; other rows omit it.

v_gene	j_gene	abundance	d_gene	CDR3nt	CDR3aa
TRBV20-1	TRBJ2-1	few	TRBD2	TGCAGTGCTAGAGATCGGGCTAGCGGGAGAATCTTATTGGGTGAGCAGTTCTTC	CSARDRASGRILLGEQFF
TRBV4-1	TRBJ2-1	many	TRBD2	TGCGCCAGCAGCCGGATTCGAACTAGCGGGAGTAACAATGAGCAGTTCTTC	CASSRIRTSGSNNEQFF
TRBV6-1	TRBJ2-2	-	TRBD2	TGTGCCAGCGGCCTAGCGGGCACCGGGGAGCTGTTTTTT	CASGLAGTGELFF
TRBV5-6	TRBJ1-1	few	-	TGTGCCAGCAGCTTGAGTCGGGGCACTGAAGCCTTCTTT	CASSLSRGTEAFF
TRBV28	TRBJ2-1	many	-	TGTGCCAGCAGGGTTTCCCTGAGCGTGACTGCCTACAATGAGCAGTTCTTC	CASRVSLSVTAYNEQFF
TRBV6-1	TRBJ2-5	many	TRBD1	TGTGCCAGCAGTGAGGCGGGACAGGGATGGGAGACCCAGTACTTC	CASSEAGQGWETQYF
TRBV6-1	TRBJ1-4	-	-	TGTGCCAGCAGTTGGGCCGTGCCTCTACAAGCTAATGAAAAACTGTTTTTT	CASSWAVPLQANEKLFF
TRBV29-1	TRBJ1-1	few	-	TGCAGCGTCAAGTCGGGGAACACTGAAGCTTTCTTT	CSVKSGNTEAFF
TRBV10-3	TRBJ2-7	-	TRBD2	TGTGCCATTGGGGGACTAGCAATCCACGAGCAGTACTTC	CAIGGLAIHEQYF
TRBV7-9	TRBJ2-7	-	TRBD1	TGTGCCAGCAGCTGGACAGGGGGCTTCGACGAGCAGTACTTC	CASSWTGGFDEQYF
TRBV11-2	TRBJ2-5	many	-	TGTGCCAGCAGCTTAGATCGAGCGGGAGAGACCCAGTACTTC	CASSLDRAGETQYF
TRBV2	TRBJ2-1	many	-	TGTGCCAGCAGTGGGGTAGGGAATTGGGATGAGCAGTTCTTC	CASSGVGNWDEQFF
TRBV2	TRBJ1-2	many	-	TGTGCCAGCAGTGTCGGGGACCCCTTCTATGGCTACACCTTC	CASSVGDPFYGYTF
TRBV27	TRBJ2-5	-	TRBD2	TGTGCCAGCAGTTTATATCGGGGGGGGCTTGAGACCCAGTACTTC	CASSLYRGGLETQYF
TRBV7-2	TRBJ2-1	many	-	TGTGCCAGCAGTCCCTGGGGGGCCTACAATGAGCAGTTCTTC	CASSPWGAYNEQFF
TRBV5-1	TRBJ2-7	few	-	TGCGCCAGCAGCAGAGGTAGCGAGGGAGAGGGCGAGCAGTACTTC	CASSRGSEGEGEQYF
TRBV11-3	TRBJ2-3	many	-	TGTGCCAGCAGCCACCCGGACACAACCAGCACAGATACGCAGTATTTT	CASSHPDTTSTDTQYF
TRBV29-1	TRBJ2-7	few	-	TGCAGCGTTGGCGAGGGATTCTCCTACGAGCAGTACTTC	CSVGEGFSYEQYF
TRBV28	TRBJ1-1	many	-	TGTGCCAGCAGTTCGACTCGTGGGGGTGGCACTGAAGCTTTCTTT	CASSSTRGGGTEAFF
TRBV7-6	TRBJ2-1	-	-	TGTGCCAGCAGCTTAGTTCATGGGGGGAATGAGCAGTTCTTC	CASSLVHGGNEQFF
TRBV7-9	TRBJ2-4	-	TRBD2	TGTGCCAGCAGCTTTCTCCGGGCGGGAGGAACCAAAAACATTCAGTACTTC	CASSFLRAGGTKNIQYF
TRBV2	TRBJ2-3	many	TRBD2	TGTGCCAGCAGTAAAAGCGGGAGGGCCACAGATACGCAGTATTTT	CASSKSGRATDTQYF
TRBV10-3	TRBJ2-7	-	TRBD2	TGTGCCATCAGCCCCAGCGGGAGGGGCGAGCAGTACTTC	CAISPSGRGEQYF
TRBV7-9	TRBJ2-1	many	TRBD2	TGTGCCAGCAGCCCGAGAGCGGGGACCTACAATGAGCAGTTCTTC	CASSPRAGTYNEQFF
TRBV7-9	TRBJ2-7	many	-	TGTGCCAGCAGCTTAGGGACGAGGTACGAGCAGTACTTC	CASSLGTRYEQYF